This TCR beta chain was sequenced during a study of cytomegalovirus exposure and HLA in healthy donors. Study-wide context: A data release that came early held approximately 92 million unique TCRs from HLA-typed donors.

PCR was performed using 60 Vbeta and 13 Jbeta primers. Sequencing used immunoSEQ multiplex PCR; TCRdb keeps in-frame clones, though not all of them. Seen here are about 110,000 clones, 75% observed once, and the top ten hold about 2.5%. Germline loops: CDR1 ENHRY, CDR2 SYGVKD. The V end was cut by 3 bases, the J end by 8 bases, with 16 bases between. This CDR3 comprises 14 residues. The sequenced sample was PBMCs. The gene calls are TRBV10-3 and TRBJ1-2; D may be TRBD1 (6 bases). This clonotype was sampled from a man between 40 and 49 years old in good health and CMV-seronegative. The CDR3 nucleotides are TGTGCCATCAGTGACCCGACAGGCTTTGGAGGCTACACCTTC. It yields the protein CAISDPTGFGGYTF.